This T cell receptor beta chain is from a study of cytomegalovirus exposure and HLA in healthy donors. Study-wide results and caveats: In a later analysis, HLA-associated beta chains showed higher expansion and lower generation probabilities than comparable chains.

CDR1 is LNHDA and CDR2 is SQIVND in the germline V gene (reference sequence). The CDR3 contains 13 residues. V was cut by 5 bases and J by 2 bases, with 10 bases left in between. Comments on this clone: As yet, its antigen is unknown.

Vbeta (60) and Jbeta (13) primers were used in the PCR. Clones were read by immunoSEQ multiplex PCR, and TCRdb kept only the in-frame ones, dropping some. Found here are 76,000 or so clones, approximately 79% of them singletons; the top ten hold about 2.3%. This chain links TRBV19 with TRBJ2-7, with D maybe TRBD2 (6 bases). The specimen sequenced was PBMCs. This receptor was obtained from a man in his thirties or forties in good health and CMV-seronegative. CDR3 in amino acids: CASSRGLTYEQYF. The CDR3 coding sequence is TGTGCCAGTAGTCGCGGACTAACCTACGAGCAGTACTTC.